Below, one T cell receptor (beta chain) is given with its context. This CDR3 contains 15 residues. Original processing methods: It was from reference gene primer amplification that nucleated cell counts were estimated. Clones were read by immunoSEQ multiplex PCR, and TCRdb kept only the in-frame ones, dropping some. That table is the source of V, J and clone size, and D and trimming were worked out from the DNA. Found here are more than 350,000 clones, around nine tenths of them singletons; the top ten hold 1.2% to 1.5%. Self-reported history from a screening survey and questionnaire set each donor's cohort. Someone with COVID-19 had been met by exposed participants within 2 weeks before study entry. The entry originates in a study of blood T cell repertoires in COVID-19. Study details: PBMCs, B-cell-depleted T cells, or T cells were the source of the cDNA or gDNA that made up the material.

Material for sequencing was PBMCs or T cells enriched from blood (not recorded which). This chain connects TRBV21-1 to TRBJ1-1. TRBV21-1 is reported as a pseudogene. The receptor was derived from a young woman who had been exposed to COVID-19. The chain's CDR3 is CARGVREEECAEAFF. CDR3 coding DNA: TGTGCCAGGGGGGTAAGGGAGGAGGAGTGCGCTGAAGCTTTCTTT.